The T cell receptor beta chain described here comes from a study of T cell repertoires in cytomegalovirus infection. About the research overall: Selected CMV epitopes included recently identified HLA-C-restricted ones as well as well-studied HLA-B-restricted ones. It was the public TCR beta signatures that indicated both CMV infection and matching HLA type.

Study-level points and caveats: Ex vivo, HLA-C-restricted CMV-specific TCR beta clonotypes prevailed over the rest of the response.

TCRdb itself ran the reads through MiXCR, one entry per CDR3 protein. The data show around 300,000 distinct CDR3 sequences, about 25% seen once. As regards this clonotype: What it binds is unknown.

The CDR3 is 13 residues long. Per germline, CDR1 MGHRA and CDR2 YSYEKL. Unmatched junction bases numbered 0, after V lost 5 bases and J lost 6 bases. The chain links TRBV4-1 to TRBJ2-3; 12 nucleotides align to TRBD2. The sequences come from cultured PBMCs, collected from culture after CMV antigen stimulation. The receptor comes from a human donor in good health (CMV status not recorded). Some clones in this sample may be carry-over from other donors' samples. CDR3 residues: CASSGLAGDTQYF. The CDR3 region has the DNA TGCGCCAGCAGCGGACTAGCGGGGGATACGCAGTATTTT.